Listed below are T cell receptor beta chains from one sample, sequenced in a study of shared clonotypes between healthy human individuals. Clones were sequenced by immunoSEQ multiplex PCR, and TCRdb holds only the in-frame ones, with some missing. The data contain about 2.1 million clones, around 93% of them singletons. The specimen sequenced was naive CD8+ T cells from PBMCs. The receptor set was obtained from a man between 18 and 29 years old in good health. Some clones in this sample may be carry-over from other donors' samples. CDR3s include the opening cysteine and the closing phenylalanine or tryptophan. Fields, in order: J gene, CDR3 length, clone size, D gene, V gene, CDR3 protein, CDR3 DNA. D genes are given only for firm matches. Size is stated for part of the rows, as once, few or many counts, or as a class when the clone is expanded.

>TRBJ1-1|13|-|-|TRBV10-2
CASSEMGVTEAFF
TGCGCCAGCAGTGAAATGGGGGTGACTGAAGCTTTCTTT
>TRBJ2-3|12|few|-|TRBV9
CASSVGADTQYF
TGTGCCAGCAGCGTAGGCGCAGATACGCAGTATTTT
>TRBJ2-7|14|-|-|TRBV7-9
CASSPSIGTYEQYF
TGTGCCAGCAGTCCATCCATCGGTACCTACGAGCAGTACTTC
>TRBJ1-5|13|-|-|TRBV5-1
CASSFGLNQPQHF
TGCGCCAGCAGCTTTGGGCTCAATCAGCCCCAGCATTTT
>TRBJ2-1|15|-|TRBD2|TRBV29-1
CSVVVGTSGINEQFF
TGCAGCGTTGTAGTCGGGACTAGCGGGATCAATGAGCAGTTCTTC
>TRBJ2-6|18|-|-|TRBV7-2
CASRRPGTRRSGANVLTF
TGTGCCAGCAGGCGTCCCGGGACCCGTCGGTCCGGGGCCAACGTCCTGACTTTC
>TRBJ2-7|16|-|TRBD1|TRBV7-9
CASSLSQGVSSYEQYF
TGTGCCAGCAGCCTCTCACAGGGGGTCAGCTCCTACGAGCAGTACTTC
>TRBJ1-5|12|-|-|TRBV19
CASSIGSQPQHF
TGTGCCAGTAGTATCGGCTCTCAGCCCCAGCATTTT
>TRBJ2-2|13|-|-|TRBV6-1
CASRGGNTGELFF
TGTGCCAGCAGGGGAGGAAACACCGGGGAGCTGTTTTTT
>TRBJ2-7|18|-|TRBD2|TRBV30
CAWSDEWLGLASGYEQYF
TGTGCCTGGAGCGACGAATGGTTAGGACTAGCGTCGGGCTACGAGCAGTACTTC
>TRBJ2-1|14|-|-|TRBV6-5
CASSYSAGSNEQFF
TGTGCCAGCAGTTACTCGGCAGGTTCCAATGAGCAGTTCTTC
>TRBJ2-4|16|-|TRBD2|TRBV28
CASGVLGVAGAGAQYF
TGTGCCAGCGGGGTGCTGGGGGTAGCGGGAGCCGGGGCTCAGTACTTC
>TRBJ1-2|14|once|-|TRBV29-1
CSVDSSGQNYGYTF
TGCAGCGTTGACTCGTCTGGGCAGAACTATGGCTACACCTTC
>TRBJ2-1|15|-|TRBD2|TRBV11-2
CASSLVSGSGHEQFF
TGTGCCAGCAGCTTAGTCAGCGGGAGCGGTCATGAGCAGTTCTTC
>TRBJ2-2|13|-|-|TRBV7-3
CASSSRVAGELFF
TGTGCCAGCAGCTCCAGGGTGGCCGGGGAGCTGTTTTTT
>TRBJ2-1|12|-|-|TRBV7-3
CASSQTDNEQFF
TGTGCCAGCAGCCAGACAGACAATGAGCAGTTCTTC
>TRBJ1-5|12|-|-|TRBV6-5
CASSQPHQPQHF
TGTGCCAGCAGCCAACCGCATCAGCCCCAGCATTTT
>TRBJ2-7|15|-|-|TRBV27
CASSFLDGSSYEQYF
TGTGCCAGCAGTTTCTTGGACGGGAGCTCCTACGAGCAGTACTTC
>TRBJ2-1|15|-|-|TRBV27
CASSLSPGAYNEQFF
TGTGCCAGCAGTTTATCTCCGGGAGCCTACAATGAGCAGTTCTTC
>TRBJ2-1|15|-|TRBD1|TRBV14
CASSTPGQGYNEQFF
TGTGCCAGCAGCACGCCGGGACAGGGCTACAATGAGCAGTTCTTC
>TRBJ2-1|16|-|-|TRBV6-6
CASIPPRREVYNEQFF
TGTGCCAGCATCCCCCCCCGCAGGGAGGTCTACAATGAGCAGTTCTTC
>TRBJ1-3|13|-|-|TRBV7-9
CASSKAGGNTIYF
TGTGCCAGCAGCAAGGCCGGCGGAAACACCATATATTTT
>TRBJ2-7|13|-|TRBD2|TRBV11-2
CASSLGRGGEQYF
TGTGCCAGCAGTCTGGGACGGGGGGGCGAGCAGTACTTC
>TRBJ2-3|16|-|TRBD2|TRBV10-3
CASSRGLGDLTDTQYF
TGTGCCTCATCGAGGGGACTAGGTGACCTCACAGATACGCAGTATTTT
>TRBJ1-1|17|-|-|TRBV27
CASSLVRSEGLNTEAFF
TGTGCCAGCAGTTTGGTCCGGTCAGAAGGGTTGAACACTGAAGCTTTCTTT
>TRBJ2-3|15|-|-|TRBV9
CASSVLGEGTDTQYF
TGTGCCAGCAGCGTATTGGGGGAAGGCACAGATACGCAGTATTTT
>TRBJ2-3|16|-|TRBD2|TRBV7-9
CASSPKPGGRADTQYF
TGTGCCAGCAGCCCCAAGCCAGGCGGGAGAGCAGATACGCAGTATTTT
>TRBJ2-2|14|-|-|TRBV6-5
CASTAQNTHGELFF
TGTGCCAGTACCGCACAGAACACCCACGGGGAGCTGTTTTTT
>TRBJ1-1|15|-|TRBD1|TRBV4-3
CASSQDRGQVTEAFF
TGCGCCAGCAGCCAAGACAGGGGGCAGGTCACTGAAGCTTTCTTT
>TRBJ1-2|14|-|-|TRBV7-8
CASSLVGLSYGYTF
TGTGCCAGCAGCTTAGTAGGGCTGAGCTATGGCTACACCTTC
>TRBJ1-4|14|-|-|TRBV27
CASSFSGQSEKLFF
TGTGCCAGCAGTTTTTCGGGACAAAGCGAAAAACTGTTTTTT
>TRBJ1-5|14|-|-|TRBV27
CASSLSGVHQPQHF
TGTGCCAGCAGTTTGTCGGGGGTCCATCAGCCCCAGCATTTT
>TRBJ2-2|16|-|TRBD2|TRBV14
CASSQRLAPNTGELFF
TGTGCCAGCAGCCAACGACTAGCGCCGAACACCGGGGAGCTGTTTTTT
>TRBJ1-1|15|few|TRBD1|TRBV9
CASSGQGAGNTEAFF
TGTGCCAGCAGCGGACAGGGGGCGGGGAACACTGAAGCTTTCTTT
>TRBJ2-6|18|-|-|TRBV7-7
CASSLGRGRGGGANVLTF
TGTGCCAGCAGCTTAGGAAGAGGTCGGGGTGGTGGGGCCAACGTCCTGACTTTC
>TRBJ2-5|15|-|TRBD2|TRBV9
CASSPHPSGQETQYF
TGTGCCAGCAGCCCTCACCCTAGCGGACAAGAGACCCAGTACTTC
>TRBJ1-2|17|-|TRBD1|TRBV27
CASSLLFRDRVGYGYTF
TGTGCCAGCAGTTTATTATTTAGGGACAGGGTTGGCTATGGCTACACCTTC
>TRBJ2-7|13|-|-|TRBV7-9
CASRFDTSYEQYF
TGTGCCAGCAGGTTTGACACTTCCTACGAGCAGTACTTC
>TRBJ1-5|13|-|-|TRBV11-2
CASSLVGDQPQHF
TGTGCCAGCAGCTTAGTTGGTGATCAGCCCCAGCATTTT
>TRBJ2-7|14|-|TRBD1|TRBV15
CATSRDRAKNEQYF
TGTGCCACCAGCAGGGACAGGGCAAAGAACGAGCAGTACTTC
>TRBJ2-3|15|once|TRBD2|TRBV7-9
CASSLAGLAEDTQYF
TGTGCCAGCAGCTTAGCGGGACTAGCGGAAGATACGCAGTATTTT
>TRBJ2-1|12|-|-|TRBV7-9
CASSPVYNEQFF
TGTGCCAGCAGTCCGGTATACAATGAGCAGTTCTTC
>TRBJ1-1|14|-|-|TRBV7-9
CASSLVLLGTEAFF
TGTGCCAGCAGCTTAGTTCTTCTTGGCACTGAAGCTTTCTTT
>TRBJ1-2|16|-|-|TRBV4-1
CASSQEMTGFYYGYTF
TGCGCCAGCAGCCAAGAAATGACGGGATTTTACTATGGCTACACCTTC
>TRBJ1-2|11|-|-|TRBV20-1
CSTREVYGYTF
TGCAGCACAAGGGAGGTCTATGGCTACACCTTC
>TRBJ2-7|15|-|-|TRBV27
CASSLGVPGAYVLYF
TGTGCCAGCAGTTTGGGTGTACCAGGGGCTTACGTGCTTTACTTC
>TRBJ1-2|11|-|-|TRBV20-1
CSIQTSYGYTF
TGCAGTATACAGACCTCCTATGGCTACACCTTC
>TRBJ2-1|16|-|-|TRBV4-1
CASSPNSPTVYNEQFF
TGCGCCAGCAGCCCCAACAGCCCCACCGTTTACAATGAGCAGTTCTTC
>TRBJ2-1|16|-|TRBD2|TRBV7-6
CASSLVSSGSYNEQFF
TGTGCCAGCAGCTTAGTCTCTAGCGGGAGCTACAATGAGCAGTTCTTC
>TRBJ2-1|11|once|-|TRBV14
CASSQGPEQFF
TGTGCCAGCAGCCAAGGGCCTGAGCAGTTCTTC
>TRBJ2-7|16|-|-|TRBV28
CASRKVTGWMSYEQYF
TGTGCCAGCAGGAAGGTAACAGGGTGGATGTCCTACGAGCAGTACTTC
>TRBJ2-5|15|-|TRBD2|TRBV15
CATSLLGTIQETQYF
TGTGCCACCAGCCTGTTAGGGACTATACAAGAGACCCAGTACTTC
>TRBJ2-3|14|-|TRBD1|TRBV28
CASSSGQGADTQYF
TGTGCCAGCAGTTCTGGACAGGGGGCAGATACGCAGTATTTT